Shown below are 9 T cell receptor beta chains from a single sample sequenced in a study of T-cell reconstitution after alpha-beta-depleted transplantation in children (dated by TCRdb to the mid-2010s). Library creation used PCR. TCRdb names Illumina HiSeq 2500 as the instrument used. Molecular barcoding was employed in the preparation of TCR libraries, with unique molecular identifiers being used to normalize TCRbeta repertoire quantification. TCRdb's own reprocessing of the public reads used fastp at Q25 and MiXCR and kept productive beta chains. Rows with a matching CDR3 protein are joined into one entry that keeps the most common DNA and genes. The sample table records approximately 1,000,000 distinct CDR3 sequences; about 29% of these occur just once. The ten top clones hold over 25% of the sample. The treatment or condition label on this specimen signifies: allogeneic hematopoietic cell transplantation with graft depleted of TCRalphabeta T cells and CD19 B cells.

The sequencing here drew on PBMCs, mostly from graft donor cells, taken 360 days after TCRalphabeta/CD19-depleted stem cell transplant. The receptors here all came from a boy in the first two years of life who had a stem cell transplant for SCID, so the T cells may come from the graft donor.

The chain carries TRBV12-3 or TRBV12-4 and TRBJ1-5, with unresolved D. The V gene lost 5 bases and the J gene lost 3 bases, with 11 bases spanning the gap. This CDR3 comprises 14 residues. The CDR3 DNA reads TGTGCCAGCAGTCCCGTGAGGGTCAATCAGCCCCAGCATTTT. This encodes CASSPVRVNQPQHF.

This chain links TRBV18 with TRBJ2-3, with 10 bases that match TRBD1. V was pared by 0 bases and J by 1 base, with 10 bases of the junction left unmatched. Germline V gene lookup returns CDR1 KGHSH and CDR2 LQKENI. The CDR3 has 19 residues. The CDR3 protein is CASSPPLRDRGGGTDTQYF. CDR3 in DNA: TGTGCCAGCTCACCACCTCTGAGGGACAGGGGAGGAGGCACAGATACGCAGTATTTT.

This clonotype appeared many times. The chain recombines TRBV28 with TRBJ2-7; D may be TRBD2 (5 bases). The CDR3 has 16 amino acids. Deletions cut 5 bases from V and 2 bases from J, with 19 bases between. Germline loops: CDR1 MDHEN, CDR2 SYDVKM. CDR3 loop: CASSPTREGSPYEQYF. CDR3 sequence (DNA): TGTGCCAGCAGTCCCACTCGGGAAGGGAGCCCCTACGAGCAGTACTTC. The full variable domain, rest sourced from reference TRBV28 and TRBJ2-7, is DVKVTQSSRYLVKRTGEKVFLECVQDMDHENMFWYRQDPGLGLRLIYFSYDVKMKEKGDIPEGYSVSREKKERFSLILESASTNQTSMYLCASSPTREGSPYEQYFGPGTRLTVT.

This clonotype was counted only a few times. The gene calls are TRBV20-1 and TRBJ2-2; D may be TRBD2 (6 bases). V gave up 4 bases and J gave up 4 bases, with 10 bases separating them. The CDR3 length is 13 residues. Per germline, CDR1 DFQATT and CDR2 SNEGSKA (reference sequence). In DNA, the CDR3 is TGCAGTGCTATTCGGGGGTTCACCGGGGAGCTGTTTTTT. It yields the protein CSAIRGFTGELFF.

This clonotype was observed a few times. The V call is TRBV12-3 or TRBV12-4, the J call TRBJ1-4; TRBD1 might be the D (6 bases). Trimming shortened V by 3 bases and J by 7 bases, and 9 bases separated the two germline ends. The length of the CDR3 is 13 residues. CDR3 protein: CASSLRGIEKLFF. DNA of the CDR3: TGTGCCAGCAGTTTGAGGGGGATTGAAAAACTGTTTTTT.

The CDR3 DNA reads TGTGCCAGCAGCCCCTTAGCCAGGGTTATGGGTGAAGCTTTCTTT. This translates into CASSPLARVMGEAFF. This sequence joins TRBV11-2 and TRBJ1-1; D is possibly TRBD1 (5 bases). Germline CDR1 and CDR2: SGHAT and FQNNGV. The CDR3 has 15 residues. Trimming left V 5 bases short and J 7 bases short, with 20 bases between.

The sample holds many counts of this clonotype. The chain has TRBV5-1 and TRBJ2-7; 8 bases fit TRBD1. The CDR3 totals 14 residues. The germline V gene encodes CDR1 SGHRS and CDR2 YFSETQ. After removal of 3 bases from V and 1 base from J, the junction contained 3 bases not matched to a gene. The CDR3 loop is CASSWGQASYEQYF. CDR3 in DNA: TGCGCCAGCAGCTGGGGACAGGCTTCCTACGAGCAGTACTTC.

The chain couples TRBV5-4 to TRBJ2-5, with a tentative D call TRBD1 (6 bases). Germline CDR1 reads SGHNT; CDR2 reads YYREEE (reference sequence). This CDR3 is 21 amino acids long. Trimming left V 1 base short and J 4 bases short, with 32 bases between. The CDR3 spells CASSLLGNMGAEVGIAETQYF. The CDR3, as DNA: TGTGCCAGCAGCTTGCTCGGTAATATGGGGGCCGAGGTCGGGATAGCAGAGACCCAGTACTTC.

There are a few counts of this clonotype. V gene TRBV15 combines with J gene TRBJ2-1; D tentatively reads TRBD1 or TRBD2 (5 bases each). Germline V gene sequence: CDR1 LNHNV, CDR2 YYDKDF (reference sequence). The V end lost 5 bases, the J end lost 9 bases, and 14 bases lay between the germline ends. The CDR3 consists of 13 residues. CDR3 DNA: TGTGCCACCAGCGGCATGGGGGAACTTGAGCAGTTCTTC. It is translated as CATSGMGELEQFF.